This TCR beta chain was retrieved from a study of OX40 agonist ivuxolimab in advanced cancers. Broader study findings: At doses 0.1 to 3.0 mg/kg, CD4+ and CD8+ clones expanded.

Remarks on this clone: The antigen is undetermined.

The table came from immunoSEQ multiplex PCR; TCRdb's copy has only in-frame clones and leaves some out. Of approximately 84,000 clones in the sample, roughly 90% were seen once. The specimen comprised CD4+ or CD8+ T cells sorted from blood, sampled in a trial of the OX40 agonist ivuxolimab. The sequence came from an adult with an advanced solid tumor such as melanoma, head and neck, liver or kidney cancer.

This chain's CDR3 is CASLAQAITYRDTQYF. As DNA, the CDR3 is TGTGCCAGCTTAGCCCAGGCCATAACCTACAGAGATACGCAGTATTTT. This chain uses TRBV6-6 with TRBJ2-3; the D is unclear. Trimming stripped 8 bases from V and 5 bases from J, with 23 bases between. Germline V CDR1 and CDR2: MNHNY, SVGAGI (reference sequence). The CDR3 extends over 16 amino acids.